This is a list of T cell receptor beta chains from one sample in a study of STAT5B mutations in CD4+ large granular lymphocyte leukemia. Produced via immunoSEQ multiplex PCR; TCRdb's table is partial and in-frame only. The sample has around 33,000 clones, more than 65% seen once. Source material: CD4+ T cells from blood buffy coats. The receptors shown here come from a human donor in good health. Each CDR3 is given with its conserved first and last residue. A D gene is named only where the DNA matches it firmly. Expanded clones are given a class, and other clones once, few, many or no size at all.

>TRBV7-9|-|TRBD1|TRBJ1-1
TGTGCTATCACCGGCGGGACAGGGAACACTGAAGCTTTCTTT
CAITGGTGNTEAFF
>TRBV2|-|-|TRBJ1-1
TGTGCCAGAGATAGACAGACTCTGGGCACTGAAGCTTTCTTT
CARDRQTLGTEAFF
>TRBV7-2|-|-|TRBJ2-7
TGTGCCAGCAGCTTAGGGACCCCGGGGGACGAGCAGTACTTC
CASSLGTPGDEQYF
>TRBV5-1|once|TRBD2|TRBJ2-4
TGCGCCAGCTCGGCCGGGACTAGCGGAGTTCAGTACTTC
CASSAGTSGVQYF
>TRBV5-1|few|TRBD2|TRBJ2-3
TGCGCCAGCAGCTCCGGACTAGCTAGCACAGATACGCAGTATTTT
CASSSGLASTDTQYF
>TRBV14|-|-|TRBJ2-1
TGTGCCAGCAGTCACCGACAAGACTCCTACAATGAGCAGTTCTTC
CASSHRQDSYNEQFF
>TRBV7-9|-|-|TRBJ2-7
TGTGCCAGCAGCTTCACGGACGAGCAGTACTTC
CASSFTDEQYF
>TRBV7-2|-|TRBD1|TRBJ2-3
TGTGCCAGCAGCTCCGGACAGGGGATCACAGATACGCAGTATTTT
CASSSGQGITDTQYF
>TRBV19|-|-|TRBJ1-5
TGTGCCAGCCGACCACCCAATCAGCCCCAGCATTTT
CASRPPNQPQHF
>TRBV2|few|-|TRBJ2-7
TGTGCCAGCAACCGACAGGCGTCCTACGAGCAGTACTTC
CASNRQASYEQYF
>TRBV28|once|-|TRBJ2-7
TGTGCCAGCAGCGGGGCCCCCTACGAGCAGTACTTC
CASSGAPYEQYF
>TRBV7-2|few|TRBD1|TRBJ1-2
TGTGCCAGCAGCCTCGGGACAGGGACTGACTATGGCTACACCTTC
CASSLGTGTDYGYTF
>TRBV25-1|-|-|TRBJ1-2
TGTGCCAGCAGTGATCCCCAGGCGCCAGGAAACTATGGCTACACCTTC
CASSDPQAPGNYGYTF
>TRBV6-5|-|TRBD1|TRBJ2-4
TGTGCCAGCAGGTCCGGGACAGGGGTTGTGTACATTCAGTACTTC
CASRSGTGVVYIQYF
>TRBV7-2|-|TRBD1|TRBJ1-6
TGTGCCAGCAGCGGCCGGGACAGGGGAAATTCACCCCTCCACTTT
CASSGRDRGNSPLHF
>TRBV28|few|-|TRBJ1-5
TGTGCCAGCAGTTCTGGGGGACAGCCCCAGCATTTT
CASSSGGQPQHF
>TRBV29-1|few|TRBD2|TRBJ2-7
TGCAGCGTTGACGCCCCGGGGACTAGCGGGGCCTACGAGCAGTACTTC
CSVDAPGTSGAYEQYF
>TRBV4-3|few|TRBD1|TRBJ2-5
TGCGCCAGCAGCCAAGATTGGGGACAGGGGGGAGAGACCCAGTACTTC
CASSQDWGQGGETQYF
>TRBV27|-|-|TRBJ1-5
TGTGCCAGCAGCCCTAAAGGACAGTATAGCAATCAGCCCCAGCATTTT
CASSPKGQYSNQPQHF
>TRBV7-2|-|-|TRBJ1-5
TGTGCCAGCAGCTTAGACAGCACCAATCAGCCCCAGCATTTT
CASSLDSTNQPQHF
>TRBV19|-|-|TRBJ2-6
TGTGCCAGCACTCACCGCTCTGGGGCCAACGTCCTGACTTTC
CASTHRSGANVLTF
>TRBV4-3|-|-|TRBJ1-5
TGCGCCAGCAGCTTAGAGATGTACGATCAGCCCCAGCATTTT
CASSLEMYDQPQHF
>TRBV7-2|few|-|TRBJ1-1
TGTGCCAGCAGCCCGTTCAGGCGCATGAACACTGAAGCTTTCTTT
CASSPFRRMNTEAFF
>TRBV6-1|-|-|TRBJ2-5
TGTGCCAGCAGTGAAACCAGTATCCAAGAGACCCAGTACTTC
CASSETSIQETQYF
>TRBV11-2|-|-|TRBJ2-1
TGTGCCAGCAGCCCAGGTTATGAGCAGTTCTTC
CASSPGYEQFF
>TRBV30|-|TRBD1|TRBJ2-7
TGTGCCTGGATGGGCGCCGGGACAGGGGACAGCGCCTACGAGCAGTACTTC
CAWMGAGTGDSAYEQYF